This T cell receptor beta chain stems from a study of blood T cell repertoires in COVID-19. Study in general: Acute and convalescent COVID-19 samples came from the United States, Italy and Spain. PBMCs, B-cell-depleted T cells, or T cells were the source of the cDNA or gDNA that made up the material.

How the authors handled the data: From reference gene primer amplification, estimates of nucleated cell counts were derived. The data were produced by immunoSEQ multiplex PCR, yet TCRdb's version contains in-frame clones alone and is incomplete. V and J calls and clone size are copied from that table; D and trimming were computed from the DNA. The sample yields 200,000 or so clones, 80% seen once. Sequenced: peripheral blood. The TCR originated in a human donor in a cohort sampled during active COVID-19.

CDR3 nucleotides: TGTGCCAGCAGTTACGGAGGGACAGGATTCTACAATGAGCAGTTCTTC. Its protein product is CASSYGGTGFYNEQFF. V is TRBV6-2 or TRBV6-3 and J is TRBJ2-1; TRBD1 matches 8 bases. Trimming cost V 2 bases and J 3 bases; bases outside gene matches: 6. The V gene's germline CDR1 is MNHEY and CDR2 SVGEGT. The CDR3 totals 16 residues.